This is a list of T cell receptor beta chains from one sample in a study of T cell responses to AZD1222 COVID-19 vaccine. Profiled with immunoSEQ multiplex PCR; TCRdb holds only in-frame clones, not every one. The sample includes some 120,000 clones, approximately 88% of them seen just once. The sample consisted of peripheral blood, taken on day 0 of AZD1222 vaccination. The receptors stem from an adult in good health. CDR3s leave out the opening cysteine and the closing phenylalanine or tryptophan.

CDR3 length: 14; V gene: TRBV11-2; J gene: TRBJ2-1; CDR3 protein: ASSTRTSGSYNEQF
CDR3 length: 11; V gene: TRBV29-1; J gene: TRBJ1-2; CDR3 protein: SVDSGTGVGYT
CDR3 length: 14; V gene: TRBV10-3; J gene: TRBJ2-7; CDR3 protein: AISEPAQGFSYEQY
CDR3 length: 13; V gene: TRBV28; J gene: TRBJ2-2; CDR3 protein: ASSWLGDNTGELF
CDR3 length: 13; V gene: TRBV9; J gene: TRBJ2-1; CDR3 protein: ASSVRDRVPDEQF
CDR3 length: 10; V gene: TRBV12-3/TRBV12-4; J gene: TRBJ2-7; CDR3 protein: ASSPDRYEQY
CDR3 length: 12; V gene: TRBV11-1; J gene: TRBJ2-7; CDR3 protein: ASTPLGGPYEQY
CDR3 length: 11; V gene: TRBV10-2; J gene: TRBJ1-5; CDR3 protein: ASRDRVGQPQH
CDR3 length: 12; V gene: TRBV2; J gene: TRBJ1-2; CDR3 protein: ASTIRSITKGYT
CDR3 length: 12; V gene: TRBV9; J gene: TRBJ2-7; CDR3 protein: ASSPRVPAREQY
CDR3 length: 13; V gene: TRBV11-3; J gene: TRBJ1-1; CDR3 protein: ASNFGDRRNTEAF
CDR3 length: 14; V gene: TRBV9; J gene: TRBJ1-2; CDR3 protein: ASSVAPGANHYGYT
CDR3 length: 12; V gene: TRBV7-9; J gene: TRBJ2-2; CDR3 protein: ARSGRANTGELF
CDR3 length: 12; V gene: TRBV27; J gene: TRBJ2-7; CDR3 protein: ASRPSETVYEQY
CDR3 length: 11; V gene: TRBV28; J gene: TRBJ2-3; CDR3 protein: ASSLSPPGTQY
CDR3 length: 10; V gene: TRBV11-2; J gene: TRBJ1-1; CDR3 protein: ASSLGTWEAF
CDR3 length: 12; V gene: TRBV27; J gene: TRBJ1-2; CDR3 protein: ASSSGQGDYGYT
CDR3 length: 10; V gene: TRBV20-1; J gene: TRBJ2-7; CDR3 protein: SASMSGNEQY
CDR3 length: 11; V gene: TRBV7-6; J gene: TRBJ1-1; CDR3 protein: ASSLGSNTEAF
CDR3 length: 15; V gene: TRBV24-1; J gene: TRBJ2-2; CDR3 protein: ATSDIIRDRGYGELF
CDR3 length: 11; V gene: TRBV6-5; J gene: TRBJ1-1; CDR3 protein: ASEGGLKNEAF
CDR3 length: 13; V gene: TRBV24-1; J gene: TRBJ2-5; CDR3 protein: ATSDTGTHQETQY
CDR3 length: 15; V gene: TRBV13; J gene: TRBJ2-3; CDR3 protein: ASSLRGKVMGTDTQY
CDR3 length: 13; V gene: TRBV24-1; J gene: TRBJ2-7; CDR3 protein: ATSDPGQGAGEQY